Here is one TCR beta chain with its context. The antigen this receptor binds is unknown. No clone much larger than this one lies a single base away; base qualities are absent. This specimen belongs to a study of long-term antiretroviral therapy in people with HIV (dated by TCRdb to 2021 to 2024). Study-wide context: The earliest samples were collected about a decade before the 2015 WHO recommendation for immediate ART, when ART was typically delayed until CD4 counts fell. Test extractions of a monoclonal T-cell line alongside some 35 polyclonal samples showed no cross-contamination during QIAcube processing. Whether ART initiation and durable HIV suppression were associated with changes in peripheral blood TRB repertoire composition and diversity was tested in a retrospective serial study. Of the 30 or so participants with HIV, some 12 were female. A total of about 180 cryopreserved PBMC samples were contributed to the cohort by 30 adults with confirmed HIV infection, with samples collected serially over a mean of about 6 years (range 1-12). Broader findings and caveats from the paper: The samples were dated from about 2004 to 2017, and the ART regimens that were used may be less effective than current ART regimens. Because PBMC availability was limited, only the TCR beta chain was sequenced, with no alpha chain pairing. Starting ART was linked to a significant rise in TRB diversity, yet even with long-term ART the diversity remained significantly lower than in transplant donor controls. No data were available on ART adherence, viral resistance or therapy changes, limiting inferences about post-ART repertoire changes. The repertoire was dominated across all time points by expanded TRB clones identified before ART initiation, although this dominance was seen to fluctuate and to decrease in many PLHIV after ART. CDR3 length ranges in HIV repertoires were narrower than in controls, and network structure suggested an antigen-experienced repertoire with only a slight naive shift after ART. Because pre-ART samples had limited cell numbers, unsorted PBMC were profiled rather than sorted CD4+ and CD8+ T cells.

To be included, a participant needed at least one PBMC sample from before ART initiation plus at least two post-ART samples. Every participant with HIV received treatment in the United States of America. Before DNA extraction, cryopreserved samples of roughly 0.85-10 million PBMC were thawed and washed. At the time of the earliest PBMC sample, participants with HIV were aged between roughly 20 and 54 years. Each participant contributed PBMC samples from 1-4 timepoints before ART initiation and 2-8 timepoints after ART initiation, with a median of 7 samples. For every participant, serial HIV viral load, CD4+ T-cell count, ART history and demographic data were obtained. Genomic DNA was extracted from unsorted PBMC with a Qiagen kit on a QIAcube, with processing performed in batches of 12 samples. Sequencing of the TRB variable region was done with the immunoSEQ hsTCRB v3.0 assay at survey level resolution. A depth of roughly 35,000-55,000 T-cell genomes per sample was targeted for TRB sequencing. TRB libraries were pooled and sequenced on an Illumina MiSeq using a v3 150-cycle kit. The paper's data handling went like this. Repertoire analysis was run in R within a reproducible Nextflow workflow that covered QC, data transformation and analysis. LymphoSeq2, an R package for exploring AIRR-Seq data, was used to implement custom analyses. After excluding several samples that yielded fewer than 5000 total TRB sequences, fewer than 200 HIV repertoires remained for analysis. Among the approximately 190 retained HIV repertoires, 55 to 65 were collected before ART initiation and approximately 130 after ART initiation. Repertoires were downsampled to 5000 TRB nucleotide sequences, and summary statistics were averaged over 100 downsampling iterations. The analysis kept only TRB sequences whose CDR3 regions were at least seven amino acids long. Diversity was assessed using a clonality score derived from Shannon entropy and using the Gini coefficient. In the repertoire networks, any two of the top 5000 CDR3 amino acid sequences were linked whenever the two sequences differed by an edit distance of one. For TRB CDR3 amino acid sequences, GLIPH2 was used to predict antigen specificity groups and MHC restriction. To flag known CMV, EBV, HIV or tissue antigen associations, CDR3 amino acid sequences were matched against VDJdb and McPAS-TCR. Pre-ART, post-ART and control groups were compared with Wilcoxon signed-rank tests and Holm-Bonferroni correction. TCRdb provides this immuneACCESS table in a form limited to in-frame rearrangements. Some clones are lacking; in checked studies, under half of them reflect an unresolved V gene, and why the rest are absent is not known. The V and J calls and clone size are taken from that table; D and trimming were inferred from the DNA. The sample records 22,000 or so clones, roughly 84% of which are singletons. The top ten hold 3.5% to 5.5% of the sample.

The sequence derives from a man aged 25-40 years with HIV. Sequencing used unsorted PBMCs, obtained almost 6 years after starting antiretroviral therapy.

The CDR3 region: CAWTGRTEAFF. The sequenced DNA: TGTGCCTGGACCGGCAGAACTGAAGCTTTCTTT. The V and J segments used are TRBV30 and TRBJ1-1; the D segment cannot be called with confidence. Cut back by 4 bases and 5 bases, the V and J ends lie 8 bases apart. Counted from cysteine to phenylalanine, this CDR3 has 11 amino acids. Of the read, only the CDR3 DNA is kept; its 33 bases are in frame from base 1. For CDR1 and CDR2, the germline V gene (reference sequence) lists GTSNPN and SVGIG.